The T cell receptor (beta chain) described here comes from a study of beta chain features in type 1 diabetes. At the level of the study: Cell yields, age and gender were similar between patients and healthy donors. Sorted cell examination encompassed over 90,000,000 cells across all samples.

Germline loops: CDR1 KGHSH, CDR2 LQKENI. Losses at the gene ends were 6 bases for V and 5 bases for J; bases not matched to a gene: 11. CDR3 length: 15 amino acids. Purity (above 95%) was reached by all sorted populations. Expressed TCRB transcripts were sequenced after all isolated RNA was converted to cDNA. Sequencing was performed with immunoSEQ multiplex PCR; in TCRdb, only in-frame clones are kept and a portion is missing. The repertoire has 550,000 to 850,000 clones, 13% of them found once; the top ten carry 0.022%. Points from the study as a whole: Shorter TCRB CDR3s, moderately but significantly so, were found in Type 1 diabetes patients in all four CD4+ subsets.

This clone was observed a few times. The target antigen is unknown. V and J are TRBV18 and TRBJ1-1; 8 nucleotides align to TRBD1. The sequenced material came from naive CD4+ T cells from blood. The TCR was taken from a man in his late teens or twenties with type 1 diabetes. Here the CDR3 DNA reads TGTGCCAGCTCCTATGTCGACAGGGGAGGGACTGAAGCTTTCTTT. This translates into CASSYVDRGGTEAFF.